Below, 23 T cell receptor beta chains from the same sample are listed, as sequenced in a study of T cell repertoires in cytomegalovirus infection. TCRdb reanalysed the reads using MiXCR and keeps one entry per CDR3 protein. The data contain roughly 730,000 distinct CDR3 sequences, roughly 36% of them seen just once; the ten biggest clones take up 15% to 20%. Their antigens remain unidentified. The sequences come from cultured PBMCs, collected from culture after CMV antigen stimulation. These receptors were taken from a human donor in good health (CMV status not recorded). Some clones in this sample may be carry-over from other donors' samples.

The chain combines TRBV3-1 with TRBJ1-2; the match to TRBD1 covers 7 bases. This CDR3 contains 16 residues. Germline values: CDR1 LGHDT, CDR2 YNNKEL (reference sequence). J was trimmed by 4 bases and V by 1 base; bases with no gene match: 9. The DNA for the CDR3 is TGTGCCAGCAGCCAAGCCTCGACAGGGAGGGGCTATGGCTACACCTTC. Protein sequence: CASSQASTGRGYGYTF.

The chain carries TRBV28 and TRBJ2-1; 8 bases are a match to TRBD2. The germline V gene encodes CDR1 MDHEN and CDR2 SYDVKM. V gave up 5 bases and J gave up 7 bases; unmatched junction bases: 10. The CDR3 has 15 residues. CDR3 bases: TGTGCCAGCAGTGTTTCGGGGGGGCGGTGGAATGAGCAGTTCTTC. It is translated as CASSVSGGRWNEQFF.

The rearrangement joins TRBV11-3 to TRBJ1-1; 11 nucleotides agree with TRBD1. This CDR3 comprises 15 residues. The V gene end was trimmed by 5 bases and the J gene end by 5 bases; junction bases not matched to a gene: 7. CDR1 and CDR2 from the germline V gene are SGHNT and YENEEA. DNA of the CDR3: TGTGCCAGCAGCCCCCAGGACAGGGGGCGAACTGAAGCTTTCTTT. Translating gives CASSPQDRGRTEAFF.

The table lists this clonotype with a few counts. The chain couples TRBV7-9 to TRBJ2-1, with TRBD1 matching 7 bases. This CDR3 has 13 residues. Unmatched junction bases numbered 8, after V lost 8 bases and J lost 7 bases. In germline, CDR1 is SEHNR, CDR2 FQNEAQ (reference sequence). The CDR3 nucleotides read TGTGCCAGCTCGGGACAGATAATGAATGAGCAGTTCTTC. Residues: CASSGQIMNEQFF.

This clonotype was observed a handful of times. The genes are TRBV7-9 and TRBJ2-2; D perhaps matches TRBD2 (5 bases). Germline-derived CDR1 and CDR2 are SEHNR and FQNEAQ (reference sequence). The CDR3 is made up of 14 amino acids. Between the trimmed V and J ends, which lost 5 bases and 1 base, there was a span of 8 bases. The CDR3 protein is CASSPEENTGELFF. Here the CDR3 DNA reads TGTGCCAGCAGCCCGGAGGAGAACACCGGGGAGCTGTTTTTT.

The chain uses TRBV10-2 and TRBJ2-1; 9 bases match TRBD2. J lost 8 bases, V lost 2 bases, and 16 bases had no gene match. CDR1 WSHSY and CDR2 SAAADI come from the germline V gene. The length of the CDR3 is 18 residues. DNA for the CDR3: TGCGCCAGCAGTGAGGTCAGCGGGGGGACCACCCTCCTCGATGAGCAGTTCTTC. This codes for CASSEVSGGTTLLDEQFF.

The chain combines TRBV27 with TRBJ2-1; TRBD1 might be the D (6 bases). The V gene lost 3 bases and the J gene lost 10 bases, with 16 bases spanning the gap. This CDR3 is built from 14 residues. Germline values: CDR1 MNHEY, CDR2 SMNVEV (reference sequence). CDR3 loop: CASSFPVGQPEQFF. The CDR3 DNA sequence: TGTGCCAGCAGTTTCCCCGTCGGACAGCCAGAGCAGTTCTTC.

The sample holds a few counts of this clonotype. CDR3 DNA sequence: TGTGCCAGCAGCTCAAATACTAGGAATGGCTACAATGAGCAGTTCTTC. Its protein product is CASSSNTRNGYNEQFF. The genes are TRBV12-3 or TRBV12-4 and TRBJ2-1, with a weak D call TRBD2 (5 bases). The CDR3 is 16 amino acids. V lost 6 bases and J lost 3, with 18 bases in between.

The genes are TRBV20-1 and TRBJ1-1; possible D gene TRBD1, 5 bases. This CDR3 has 13 residues. Germline CDR1 reads DFQATT; CDR2 reads SNEGSKA (reference sequence). Trimming removed 5 bases at V and 5 bases at J, with 15 bases between. CDR3: CSAGRGRNTEAFF. CDR3 nucleotides: TGCAGTGCTGGACGGGGCAGAAATACTGAAGCTTTCTTT.

The CDR3: CASSAQGTGEQFF. The CDR3 DNA reads as TGTGCCAGCAGCGCACAGGGGACGGGTGAGCAGTTCTTC. V gene TRBV7-6 combines with J gene TRBJ2-1; TRBD1 matches 7 bases. The germline gives CDR1 SGHVS, CDR2 FNYEAQ. The CDR3 totals 13 residues. The junction had 7 bases not matched to a gene; V was cut back by 5 bases and J by 9 bases.

V usage is TRBV6-2 or TRBV6-3 and J usage is TRBJ2-1; 13 bases fit TRBD2. The germline CDR1 and CDR2 sequences are MNHEY and SVGEGT. J lost 5 bases, V lost 2 bases, and 3 bases had no gene match. The CDR3 spans 16 residues. The CDR3 coding sequence is TGTGCCAGCAGTTACCGTGGACTAGCGGGAGACAATGAGCAGTTCTTC. Amino acid sequence: CASSYRGLAGDNEQFF.

This clonotype appeared many times. The chain combines TRBV7-2 with TRBJ2-5, with D maybe TRBD1 (5 bases). The V gene's germline CDR1 is SGHTA and CDR2 FQGNSA. CDR3 length equals 17 residues. The V and J ends lost 4 bases and 5 bases respectively, with 23 bases between them. The CDR3 DNA sequence: TGTGCCAGCAGCTCCCATCTTGGGGCTACACGTGGGGAGACCCAGTACTTC. Translation: CASSSHLGATRGETQYF. The full variable domain, its missing parts supplied by reference TRBV7-2 and TRBJ2-5, is GAGVSQSPSNKVTEKGKDVELRCDPISGHTALYWYRQSLGQGLEFLIYFQGNSAPDKSGLPSDRFSAERTGGSVSTLTIQRTQQEDSAVYLCASSSHLGATRGETQYFGPGTRLLVL.

Here the CDR3 DNA reads TGTGCCAGCAGTTCCCCGGGACAGGGTGCGGGAAAACTGTTTTTT. It specifies CASSSPGQGAGKLFF. The chain recombines TRBV7-2 with TRBJ1-4, with 9 bases fitting TRBD1. V gave up 6 bases and J gave up 10 bases; unmatched junction bases: 12. From germline, CDR1 is SGHTA and CDR2 FQGNSA. This CDR3 has 15 amino acids.

The table lists this clonotype with a few counts. V is TRBV7-2 and J is TRBJ2-3; D not resolved. The CDR3 consists of 11 residues. Germline CDR1 reads SGHTA; CDR2 reads FQGNSA. Deletions cut 3 bases from V and 6 bases from J, with 4 bases between. CDR3: CASSFIDTQYF. The CDR3 bases are TGTGCCAGCAGCTTTATTGATACGCAGTATTTT.

The CDR3 coding sequence is TGTGCCATCAGTGAGGTACTAGCGGGGTTCGCGAACACCGGGGAGCTGTTTTTT. Translation: CAISEVLAGFANTGELFF. V and J are TRBV10-3 and TRBJ2-2; TRBD2 matches 10 bases. The CDR3 consists of 18 residues. V trimming: 2 bases; J trimming: 0 bases; junction bases outside the gene matches: 6. The germline CDR1 and CDR2 sequences are ENHRY and SYGVKD.

V gene TRBV20-1 combines with J gene TRBJ2-3; tentatively, D is TRBD2 (5 bases). V dropped 1 base and J dropped 5 bases, with 16 bases sitting between them. Germline CDR1 reads DFQATT; CDR2 reads SNEGSKA (reference sequence). This CDR3 has 15 amino acids. The CDR3 is CSARVRGWQVDTQYF. The DNA for the CDR3 is TGCAGTGCTAGAGTTCGCGGGTGGCAGGTAGATACGCAGTATTTT.

The chain employs TRBV27 and TRBJ1-5; 8 bases align to TRBD1. The germline V gene encodes CDR1 MNHEY and CDR2 SMNVEV (reference sequence). This CDR3 has 15 residues. V lost 5 bases and J lost 4; bases outside the gene matches: 7. The CDR3 coding sequence is TGTGCCAGCAGTGCCGGGACAGGATTGAATCAGCCCCAGCATTTT. Protein product: CASSAGTGLNQPQHF.

This clonotype was counted a few times. V is TRBV12-3 or TRBV12-4 and J is TRBJ1-6; TRBD1 aligns across 7 bases. V lost 2 bases, J lost 7 bases, and 2 bases stayed unmatched. There are 14 residues in the CDR3. The CDR3, as DNA: TGTGCCAGCAGTTTAACAGGGGACAATTCACCCCTCCACTTT. Translation gives CASSLTGDNSPLHF.

This clonotype was counted a single time. The chain joins TRBV12-3 or TRBV12-4 to TRBJ2-2, with TRBD2 matching 13 bases. The CDR3 totals 22 residues. The V segment lost 5 bases and the J segment 7 bases; nucleotides outside the gene matches: 25. The CDR3 DNA sequence: TGTGCCAGCAGTCCCTCAGAGTGCCGGCTACTAGCGGGAGGGCCGTGTGTCGGGGAGCTGTTTTTT. Its translation is CASSPSECRLLAGGPCVGELFF.

The table lists this clonotype with a few counts. The chain is built from TRBV9 and TRBJ2-2; TRBD2 is a possible D gene (6 bases). CDR3 length: 16 amino acids. The V gene lost 0 bases and the J gene lost 5 bases, with 14 bases spanning the gap. From germline, CDR1 is SGDLS and CDR2 YYNGEE. The CDR3 region has the DNA TGTGCCAGCAGCGTAGTGGAGGGCAGGGTTACCGGGGAGCTGTTTTTT. This codes for CASSVVEGRVTGELFF. Full variable domain (missing parts from reference TRBV9 and TRBJ2-2): DSGVTQTPKHLITATGQRVTLRCSPRSGDLSVYWYQQSLDQGLQFLIQYYNGEERAKGNILERFSAQQFPDLHSELNLSSLELGDSALYFCASSVVEGRVTGELFFGEGSRLTVL.

V gene TRBV18 combines with J gene TRBJ1-4; D is uncertain. This CDR3 comprises 15 residues. Trimming took 1 base from V and 9 from J, leaving 15 bases between them. Germline V gene lookup returns CDR1 KGHSH and CDR2 LQKENI. The DNA of the CDR3 is TGTGCCAGCTCACCACATACTTCGAACAACCAAAAACTGTTTTTT. Amino acids: CASSPHTSNNQKLFF.

V usage is TRBV18 and J usage is TRBJ1-3; D is unclear. Germline CDR1 is KGHSH and CDR2 is LQKENI. Trimming shortened V by 3 bases and J by 5 bases, and 11 bases separated the two germline ends. The CDR3 extends over 14 amino acids. The CDR3 DNA reads TGTGCCAGCTCACCGGACGGTAGACGAAACACCATATATTTT. Amino acids: CASSPDGRRNTIYF.

This clonotype has a handful of counts. The chain recombines TRBV11-2 with TRBJ2-7; D possibly matches TRBD1 or TRBD2 (5 bases each). Germline V gene sequence: CDR1 SGHAT, CDR2 FQNNGV. The CDR3 spans 16 residues. Deletions cut 4 bases from V and 6 bases from J, with 22 bases between. CDR3 nucleotides: TGTGCCAGCAGCTCGGCCCGGGACCACCTCCTAGGCGAGCAGTACTTC. Translation gives CASSSARDHLLGEQYF.